The TCR beta chain under discussion was sequenced for a study of T cell responses to AZD1222 COVID-19 vaccine. This clone was observed a handful of times. Its specificity is not known. Study outcomes and limitations: Sampling captured repertoires only after the peak T cell response. CD4 TCRs linked to vaccination spanned spike, dominating at 160-218 and 743-854. Possibly, clonal diversity was underestimated; donors were largely white British and included more females. Within unmutated variant regions lay the reported targets of nearly half of spike-specific TCRs.

Generated by immunoSEQ multiplex PCR, the TCRdb table keeps only in-frame clones and is missing some. The table shows around 100,000 clones, with around 88% occurring only once. In germline, CDR1 is LGHDT, CDR2 YNNKEL (reference sequence). The CDR3 runs to 14 residues. The V and J ends lost 4 bases and 7 bases respectively, with 11 bases between them. This receptor was taken from an adult who received the AZD1222 COVID-19 vaccine. Sequences were derived from peripheral blood, sampled 28 days after the second AZD1222 dose. The chain carries TRBV3-1 (or the pseudogene TRBV3-2) and TRBJ1-6; D possibly corresponds to TRBD1 (5 bases). CDR3 bases: TGTGCCAGCAGCCGAAGCGGGGGGAATTCACCCCTCCACTTT. Its protein product is CASSRSGGNSPLHF.